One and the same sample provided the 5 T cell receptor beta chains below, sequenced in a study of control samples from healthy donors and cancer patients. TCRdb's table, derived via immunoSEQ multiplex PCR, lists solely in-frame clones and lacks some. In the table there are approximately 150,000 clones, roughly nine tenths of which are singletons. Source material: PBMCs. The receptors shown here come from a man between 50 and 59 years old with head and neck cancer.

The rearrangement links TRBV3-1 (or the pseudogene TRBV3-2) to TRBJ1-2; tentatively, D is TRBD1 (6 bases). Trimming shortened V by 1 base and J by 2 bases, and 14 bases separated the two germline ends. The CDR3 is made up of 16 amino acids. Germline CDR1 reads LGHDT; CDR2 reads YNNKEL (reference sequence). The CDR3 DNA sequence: TGTGCCAGCAGCCAAGGGGGGCAGCCTCAAAACTATGGCTACACCTTC. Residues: CASSQGGQPQNYGYTF.

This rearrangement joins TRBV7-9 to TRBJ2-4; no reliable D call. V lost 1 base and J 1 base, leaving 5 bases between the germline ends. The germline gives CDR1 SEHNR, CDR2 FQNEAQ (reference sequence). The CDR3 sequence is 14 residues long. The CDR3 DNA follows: TGTGCCAGCAGCTTAGGTGGGGCCAAAAACATTCAGTACTTC. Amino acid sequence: CASSLGGAKNIQYF.

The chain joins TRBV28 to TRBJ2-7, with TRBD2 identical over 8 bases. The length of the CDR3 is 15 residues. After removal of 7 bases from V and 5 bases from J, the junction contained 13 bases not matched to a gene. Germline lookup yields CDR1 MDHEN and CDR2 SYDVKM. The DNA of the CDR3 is TGTGCCAGCAACCCCTTAACGGGAGGGGTCGACGAGCAGTACTTC. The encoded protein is CASNPLTGGVDEQYF.

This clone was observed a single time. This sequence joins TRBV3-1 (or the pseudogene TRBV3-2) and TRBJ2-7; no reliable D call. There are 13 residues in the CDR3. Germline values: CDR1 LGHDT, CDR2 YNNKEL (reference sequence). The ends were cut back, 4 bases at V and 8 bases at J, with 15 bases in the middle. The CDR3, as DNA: TGTGCCAGCAGCCCGAATTTGCGCTCCAAGCAGTACTTC. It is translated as CASSPNLRSKQYF.

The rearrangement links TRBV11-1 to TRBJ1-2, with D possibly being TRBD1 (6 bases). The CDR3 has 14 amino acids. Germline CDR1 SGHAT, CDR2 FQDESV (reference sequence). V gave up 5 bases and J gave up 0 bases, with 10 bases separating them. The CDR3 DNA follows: TGTGCCAGCAGCCCAGGACAGTCTAACTATGGCTACACCTTC. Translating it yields CASSPGQSNYGYTF.